The source of this T cell receptor (beta chain) is a study of cytomegalovirus exposure and HLA in healthy donors (TCRdb year 2017). Some background on the complete study: According to an earlier analysis of around 600 of the donors, 150 million to 200 million T cells yielded some 110 million unique TCR beta sequences and 276 Gb of sequence data. Every repertoire in the discovery cohort had been generated on one and the same sequencing platform. The study was designed to test whether signatures of past pathogen exposure could be identified by cataloging public T cell receptors. About 320 gigabases of sequencing data and approximately 80 million unique TCR sequences were included in an early release covering about 700 HLA-typed donors. Using immunosequencing, the study profiled T cell repertoires from 666 subjects and related those repertoires to cytomegalovirus serostatus. The study combined high-throughput TCR immunosequencing, statistical association of individual TCRs with disease status, and machine learning to predict cytomegalovirus infection status. Genome-wide SNP genotypes for about 65% of the 666 donors were used in a later genetic analysis, which treated that subset as a discovery cohort. A separate validation cohort of 100 to 150 different subjects was used in addition to the roughly 700-subject first cohort. Among under 450 genotyped donors of the cohort, an average of 235,054 unique TCR beta nucleotide sequences were sequenced per donor, approximately 20% of them non-productive. To decide whether each TCR beta V gene segment behaved as functional or pseudogenic, an earlier analysis of over 500 of the donors relied on high-throughput TCR beta sequencing. Typing coverage varied by locus: roughly 629-630 donors for A, B, C, DRB1 and DQB1; more than 500 for DQA1; over 600 for DPA1; approximately 470 for DPB1. Several DR-DQ haplotypes were handled as single units for association and clustering because linkage in the cohort was strong. Rather than using new phenotypic data, the later analysis identified candidate immune exposures from TCR beta sequences and from how often those sequences occurred across donors. Class I and class II HLA loci were covered by the typing at four-digit resolution. Of the roughly 430 genotyped donors, 65% to 90% fell in the genetic ancestry cluster associated with self-reported Caucasian donors. A later analysis re-analyzed previously published TCR beta repertoires from 666 donors and added high-resolution HLA genotyping to study TCR occurrence patterns. Donor age, sex, ethnicity and CMV serostatus were compiled together with the repertoire data. The paper as a whole reports these results and caveats: According to the authors, the approach could potentially be generalized to other disease states and immunological phenotypes. Cytomegalovirus status was reported to be diagnosed by the classifier with high specificity and sensitivity in both the original and validation cohorts. When HLA alleles, especially DR and DQ, strongly co-occurred, TCR associations were difficult to assign to individual alleles. A later analysis associated around 16,000 TCR beta sequences with specific HLA alleles at a false discovery rate of 0.05. Because HLA typing was missing for some donors at each locus, association tests included only the typed subset. A further reported finding was that TCR beta sequences accurately predicted the HLA-A and HLA-B alleles for most subjects in the first cohort. The study listed 170 or so TCR beta chains as associated with cytomegalovirus. Because counts were too low, seventeen rarely observed V segments, including chromosome 9 orphons, were excluded from the earlier analysis of around 640 of the donors. In a later analysis, the rate of TCR association differed among HLA loci, with DRB1 alleles having the most associated TCRs and HLA-C alleles having the fewest. This cohort had only TCR beta chains sequenced, and the lack of alpha or paired-chain data limited which features could be detected. Presence/absence analyses assumed roughly uniform sequencing depth across donors, an assumption that may not hold. CMV serostatus was the only immune exposure information available for the cohort. Most CMV-associated TCR beta chains appeared to be HLA-restricted in a later analysis, and the HLA associations seemed to be driven largely by CMV exposure. Across donors, most TCR sequences were observed very rarely, whereas some public TCRs were present in many individuals. The sequencing pipeline was judged likely to have produced a cluster of highly shared sequence variants as a technical artifact. The 87-base-pair reads could not distinguish some IMGT-functional V segments, including TRBV6-2 and TRBV6-3, so those segments were excluded. In an earlier analysis of 587 of the donors, most TCR beta V segments appeared in productive rearrangements about 87% or about 30% of the time, broadly matching IMGT annotations. An association between a missense DCLRE1C variant and V-gene and J-gene trimming of TCR beta chains was found in a later genetic analysis and replicated in an independent cohort. A later analysis found that HLA-associated TCR beta chains were more clonally expanded and had lower generation probabilities than equally common non-associated chains. Correlated functional status among segregating V segments might be attributable to linkage disequilibrium, but an unknown experimental factor could not be ruled out. A later analysis reported that several top co-occurrence clusters appeared linked to parvovirus B19, influenza, CMV and Epstein-Barr virus. In vitro tests confirmed that three of the cytomegalovirus-associated TCR beta chains recognize cytomegalovirus antigens. According to a later genetic analysis, donors in an Asian-associated ancestry cluster had fewer N-insertions in productive TCRs than the approximately 630-donor mean.

The cohort was made up of 666 healthy bone marrow donors. At the time of sampling, all cohort members were nominally healthy, though unrecorded immune exposures were likely present. The donor was CMV seronegative and belonged to the group of roughly 330 seronegative cohort members. A peripheral blood sample was provided by each donor, and peripheral blood mononuclear cells were used for TCR beta sequencing. Genomic DNA was extracted from the blood cell samples with the Qiagen DNeasy Blood Extraction Kit. This clone was seen more than once but under ten times. Its antigen remains undetermined. Base qualities are missing; no much larger clone stands one base away. Library preparation was by the immunoSEQ multiplex PCR assay. For the multiplex PCR, a mixture combining 60 forward primers for TCR Vbeta segments and 13 reverse primers for TCR Jbeta segments was used. A multiplex PCR assay on genomic DNA amplified the CDR3 region of rearranged TCR beta genes. Amplified TCR beta libraries were sequenced as 87-base-pair reads on the Illumina HiSeq System. The authors' analysis ran thus. Across the 500 to 700 repertoires, a later analysis counted some 80 million unique TCR beta chains, about 10 million of which were shared by at least two donors. Raw reads were error-corrected and collapsed into unique sequences with a nearest-neighbor algorithm that merged closely related sequences to remove PCR and sequencing errors. Alignment of CDR3 sequences to IMGT reference sequences was used to assign V, D and J gene segments. For a sequence to be retained, a match of at least six nucleotides to both a V gene segment and a J gene segment was required. Rearrangements were classified as productive when the CDR3 lacked stop codons and remained in frame with V and J, and all other rearrangements were classified as non-productive. Following IMGT convention, CDR3 was defined as the stretch from the second conserved V-encoded cysteine up to the conserved J-encoded phenylalanine. Sequences without an unambiguous match to a single V gene segment were excluded from the earlier analysis of 450 to 750 of the donors. An earlier analysis of 550 to 650 of the donors classified V segments as functional when productive rearrangements were above 56.7% and as segregating when the standard deviation between donors was above 5%. A statistical classification framework was built for diagnosing cytomegalovirus status from the catalog of TCR beta chain sequences. In a later analysis, V and J genes were assigned by comparing TCR nucleotide sequences against IMGT/GENE-DB human TR gene sequences. Using the TCRdist pipeline, a later analysis assigned CDR3 sequences along with most-parsimonious VDJ recombination scenarios. In a later analysis, every TCR beta chain was defined by the combination of its CDR3 amino acid sequence and its V-gene family, and reads without a unique V-gene family were dropped. A later analysis removed 550 to 650 highly shared, low-generation-probability nucleotide sequences to deal with suspected cross-contamination and a sequencing artifact. A later analysis calculated a clonal expansion index for each public chain from normalized within-repertoire ranks of inferred template counts. Generation probabilities in a later analysis came from a VDJ recombination model fitted to out-of-frame rearrangements, and those results were checked against IGoR. In a later analysis, TCR-TCR, TCR-HLA and TCR-CMV co-occurrence was scored with hypergeometric tests, and a repertoire-size bias correction was applied to TCR pairs. False discovery rates were estimated in a later analysis by permuting HLA or CMV assignments 20 times. In a later analysis, co-occurring TCRs were grouped using DBSCAN, and TCRdist sequence similarity was added for clustering within HLA-allele-positive subsets. Co-occurrence clustering excluded repertoires with fewer than 30,000 or more than 120,000 public chains, plus five with anomalous nucleotide sharing. TCRdb obtained this table from immuneACCESS and retained in-frame rearrangements with V and J assigned. These tables miss some clones; where compared with another copy, unresolved V genes account for less than half of the shortfall, and the remainder is unexplained. The V and J calls and clone size come from that table; D and trimming were worked out from the DNA. This sample holds approximately 220,000 clones; about 83% were observed only once. The ten largest account for 1.4% of the sample.

CDR1 and CDR2 are read off the germline V gene as SGHDT and YYEEEE. The CDR3 goes from the cysteine to the phenylalanine over 16 residues. Only the CDR3 part of the read is kept: 48 bases, read in frame from the first base. V is cut by 1 base and J by 0 bases, and the space between the germline ends is 13 bases. The sequence joins TRBV5-6 to TRBJ1-2, with no confident D gene call. Specimen: PBMCs. The sequence was obtained from a girl between 10 and 17 years old in good health and CMV-seronegative. For the CDR3, the sequence is CASSLYSTPSNYGYTF. Here is the DNA: TGTGCCAGCAGCTTGTATTCAACACCTTCTAACTATGGCTACACCTTC.